A single sample gave rise to the 17 T cell receptor beta chains below, sequenced in a study of T-cell memory formation after mild COVID-19. TCRdb passed the 5' RACE reads through MiXCR, listing each CDR3 protein once. Of about 110,000 distinct CDR3 sequences listed, over 15% were seen once; the top ten hold approximately 5.1%. Input material: PBMCs or a T cell subset sorted from them (not recorded which). All receptors derive from a man between 18 and 29 years old who had mild COVID-19 (a few samples of this study predate the infection). Cell type and time point are not known.

This clonotype was counted a few times. This rearrangement joins TRBV2 to TRBJ2-7; no reliable D call. The V gene lost 8 bases and the J gene lost 2 bases, with 7 bases spanning the gap. Germline CDR1 reads SNHLY; CDR2 reads FYNNEI. CDR3 size: 11 residues. The CDR3 DNA reads as TGTGCCAGCGGGCCGACCTACGAGCAGTACTTC. Protein: CASGPTYEQYF.

This chain uses TRBV5-1 with TRBJ2-1, with 8 bases matching TRBD1. Trimming removed 9 bases from V and 0 bases from J; junction bases left unmatched: 5. The CDR3 length is 14 residues. Germline V gene data show CDR1 as SGHRS and CDR2 as YFSETQ. The CDR3: CATKGTGSYNEQFF. CDR3 DNA sequence: TGCGCCACCAAGGGGACAGGCTCCTACAATGAGCAGTTCTTC.

A few counts support this clonotype. This chain connects TRBV7-6 to TRBJ1-6, with unresolved D. The germline V and J ends were trimmed by 3 bases and 7 bases, with 7 bases remaining between them. The CDR3 covers 13 residues. Germline V gene data show CDR1 as SGHVS and CDR2 as FNYEAQ. The CDR3 region is CASSFKWNSPLHF. The CDR3 DNA is TGTGCCAGCAGCTTTAAGTGGAATTCACCCCTCCACTTT.

This clonotype was seen a few times. The chain's CDR3 is CASSPPAPSSEQYF. The CDR3, as DNA: TGTGCCAGCTCACCTCCAGCTCCTTCATCCGAGCAGTACTTC. V is TRBV18 and J is TRBJ2-7; D ambiguous. Looked up from germline, CDR1 is KGHSH and CDR2 is LQKENI. The CDR3 loop spans 14 amino acids. V was trimmed by 3 bases and J by 6 bases, leaving 15 bases between them.

CDR3 sequence: CASSSGRGLEQYF. CDR3 bases: TGTGCCAGCTCGAGCGGAAGGGGGCTCGAGCAGTACTTC. V is TRBV7-6 and J is TRBJ2-7; 7 bases agree with TRBD1. From germline, CDR1 is SGHVS and CDR2 FNYEAQ. The CDR3 is 13 residues long. Germline trimming cut 8 bases from V and 6 bases from J; bases unmatched to any gene: 10.

The chain links TRBV5-1 to TRBJ1-1; no reliable D call. CDR3 length: 14 residues. Trimming pared 2 bases from V and 1 base from J, leaving 9 bases between. Germline V gene sequence: CDR1 SGHRS, CDR2 YFSETQ. DNA of the CDR3: TGCGCCAGCAGCTTCGGGGTGGCGAACACTGAAGCTTTCTTT. Encoded protein: CASSFGVANTEAFF.

The gene calls are TRBV6-2 or TRBV6-3 and TRBJ1-6; TRBD1 matches 10 bases. The CDR3 spans 15 residues. Trimming took 6 bases from V and 8 from J; bases not matched to a gene: 7. The germline V gene has CDR1 MNHEY and CDR2 SVGEGT. The CDR3 DNA follows: TGTGCCAGCAGACCTCCGGGACAGGGGTATTCACCCCTCCACTTT. Translation gives CASRPPGQGYSPLHF.

The chain has TRBV7-9 and TRBJ1-1; D uncertain. Germline assignment: CDR1 SEHNR and CDR2 FQNEAQ (reference sequence). The CDR3 is made up of 15 amino acids. V shed 1 base and J shed 1 base, with 10 bases lying between them. The CDR3 DNA sequence: TGTGCCAGCAGCTTAGGCCCCCGAGGGAACACTGAAGCTTTCTTT. The encoded protein is CASSLGPRGNTEAFF.

The chain has TRBV5-4 and TRBJ2-3; TRBD2 agrees at 8 bases. This CDR3 has 14 residues. The junction had 6 bases not matched to a gene; V was cut back by 4 bases and J by 5 bases. The germline V gene has CDR1 SGHNT and CDR2 YYREEE (reference sequence). The CDR3 DNA follows: TGTGCCAGCAGCCCCGCCGGGGGGGGAGATACGCAGTATTTT. Translation gives CASSPAGGGDTQYF.

V gene TRBV4-2 combines with J gene TRBJ2-1; TRBD2 matches 11 bases. J was trimmed by 9 bases and V by 3 bases; bases with no gene match: 7. CDR3 length equals 15 residues. Per germline, CDR1 LGHNA and CDR2 YNFKEQ. The CDR3 nucleotides read TGTGCCAGCAGCCAGATAGCGGGGGGGCTGGGTGAGCAGTTCTTC. Translation gives CASSQIAGGLGEQFF.

This clonotype was counted between two and nine times. The V call is TRBV12-3 or TRBV12-4, the J call TRBJ2-2, with 9 bases matching TRBD1. The CDR3 length is 15 residues. The trim removed 6 bases at V and 6 bases at J, leaving 8 bases unmatched. CDR3 coding DNA: TGTGCCAGCAGAGGACAGGGGCGGGGTCCCGGGGAGCTGTTTTTT. Translating gives CASRGQGRGPGELFF.

This clonotype appeared a few times. This rearrangement joins TRBV11-2 to TRBJ2-5; possibly TRBD1 or TRBD2 for D (5 bases each). The germline gives CDR1 SGHAT, CDR2 FQNNGV. The CDR3 contains 14 residues. Trimming removed 7 bases from V and 4 bases from J, with 16 bases in between. CDR3 coding DNA: TGTGCCAGCACCCTGGGACCGGTGGGAGAGACCCAGTACTTC. As protein: CASTLGPVGETQYF.

The V and J genes are TRBV7-9 and TRBJ2-2, with D perhaps TRBD2 (6 bases). V was pared by 6 bases and J by 6 bases, with 11 bases between. Germline loops: CDR1 SEHNR, CDR2 FQNEAQ (reference sequence). This CDR3 is 13 amino acids long. This CDR3 reads CASSPGGPGELFF. CDR3 sequence (DNA): TGTGCCAGCAGTCCCGGAGGGCCCGGGGAGCTGTTTTTT. The complete variable domain, with remaining parts taken from reference TRBV7-9 and TRBJ2-2, reads DTGVSQNPRHKITKRGQNVTFRCDPISEHNRLYWYRQTLGQGPEFLTYFQNEAQLEKSRLLSDRFSAERPKGSFSTLEIQRTEQGDSAMYLCASSPGGPGELFFGEGSRLTVL.

This clonotype appeared a few times. The chain has TRBV2 and TRBJ1-1, with 7 bases identical to TRBD1. Germline CDR1 SNHLY, CDR2 FYNNEI. The J segment lost 8 bases and the V segment lost 6 bases, leaving 6 bases of the junction unmatched. This CDR3 has 12 residues. The CDR3, as DNA: TGTGCCAGCAGCCACCGGGACAGCGAAGCTTTCTTT. As protein: CASSHRDSEAFF.

This clonotype was seen only a few times. The CDR3 nucleotides read TGTGCCAGCAGGCGGGGAAGGGAGGAGGAGACCCAGTACTTC. The encoded protein is CASRRGREEETQYF. V gene TRBV9 combines with J gene TRBJ2-5; D may be TRBD2 (6 bases). Germline V CDR1 and CDR2: SGDLS, YYNGEE. The CDR3 extends over 14 amino acids. The germline V and J ends were trimmed by 5 bases and 5 bases, with 16 bases remaining between them.

This clonotype showed up many times. CDR3 in amino acids: CASSLVEWGRNEQFF. Written as DNA, the CDR3 is TGTGCCAGCAGCTTAGTCGAATGGGGTCGGAATGAGCAGTTCTTC. J is TRBJ2-1 and V is TRBV7-2, with no clear D. The germline CDR1 and CDR2 sequences are SGHTA and FQGNSA. Trimming pared 1 base from V and 7 bases from J, leaving 14 bases between. CDR3 length: 15 residues.

In its sample, this clonotype was seen a few times. The chain combines TRBV7-9 with TRBJ2-3; a weak D match, TRBD1 (5 bases). The CDR3 contains 13 residues. The germline gives CDR1 SEHNR, CDR2 FQNEAQ (reference sequence). V dropped 8 bases and J dropped 1 base, with 10 bases sitting between them. In DNA, the CDR3 is TGTGCCAGCCTAGGCAGGGGCACAGATACGCAGTATTTT. It yields the protein CASLGRGTDTQYF.